This passage covers 15 T cell receptor beta chains from one sample sequenced in a study of blood T cell repertoires in COVID-19. The repertoire was sequenced with immunoSEQ multiplex PCR; TCRdb's copy has only in-frame clones and lacks some. This sample has 230,000 or so clones, with around 84% found just once. Sequenced sample: peripheral blood. These receptor sequences come from a man between 40 and 49 years old who had recovered from COVID-19.

This chain joins TRBV3-1 (or the pseudogene TRBV3-2) and TRBJ2-5; 7 nucleotides match TRBD1. The CDR3 length is 14 residues. J was trimmed by 5 bases and V by 0 bases; bases with no gene match: 3. CDR1 is LGHDT, CDR2 YNNKEL, per germline (reference sequence). CDR3 nucleotide sequence: TGTGCCAGCAGCCAAGAAAGGACAGGCGAGACCCAGTACTTC. The encoded protein is CASSQERTGETQYF.

V is TRBV6-1 and J is TRBJ2-5; a weak D match, TRBD1 (6 bases). This CDR3 has 14 residues. In germline, CDR1 is MNHNS, CDR2 SASEGT. V lost 2 bases and J lost 2, with 9 bases in between. CDR3 loop: CASSERGWQETQYF. CDR3 coding DNA: TGTGCCAGCAGTGAAAGGGGGTGGCAAGAGACCCAGTACTTC.

This clone has just one count. CDR3 residues: CASSLAVINYGYTF. Written as DNA, the CDR3 is TGTGCCAGCAGCTTAGCTGTAATTAACTATGGCTACACCTTC. V is TRBV11-2 and J is TRBJ1-2; D is undetermined. V shed 1 base and J shed 1 base, with 7 bases lying between them. The CDR3 runs 14 residues. The germline CDR1 and CDR2 sequences are SGHAT and FQNNGV.

The V call is TRBV18, the J call TRBJ1-6, with D possibly matching TRBD1 (5 bases). CDR3 length: 13 residues. Looked up from germline, CDR1 is KGHSH and CDR2 is LQKENI. V lost 0 bases, J lost 9 bases, and 6 bases lay in between. CDR3 sequence: CASSPPGGSPLHF. CDR3 DNA: TGTGCCAGCTCACCACCGGGGGGTTCACCCCTCCACTTT.

The rearrangement links TRBV28 to TRBJ2-1; 8 bases align to TRBD2. The CDR3 extends over 16 amino acids. Trimming removed 6 bases from V and 0 bases from J; junction bases left unmatched: 7. Germline assignment: CDR1 MDHEN and CDR2 SYDVKM. In DNA form, the CDR3 reads TGTGCCAGCAGGGACAGCGGGACTAGCTCCTACAATGAGCAGTTCTTC. It is translated as CASRDSGTSSYNEQFF.

J is TRBJ2-3 and V is TRBV5-1; the D gene is possibly TRBD2 (5 bases). With 0 bases removed from V and 4 bases from J, the gap between germline ends came to 9 bases. Germline V gene data show CDR1 as SGHRS and CDR2 as YFSETQ. The CDR3 loop spans 14 amino acids. The CDR3 bases are TGCGCCAGCAGCTTGGTTCCGGGATCAGATACGCAGTATTTT. Encoded protein: CASSLVPGSDTQYF. Full variable domain (remainder filled in from reference TRBV5-1 and TRBJ2-3): KAGVTQTPRYLIKTRGQQVTLSCSPISGHRSVSWYQQTPGQGLQFLFEYFSETQRNKGNFPGRFSGRQFSNSRSEMNVSTLELGDSALYLCASSLVPGSDTQYFGPGTRLTVL.

This clone was observed once. V is TRBV10-3 and J is TRBJ2-1; TRBD2 matches at 11 bases. The V and J ends lost 10 bases and 10 bases, in that order; junction bases with no gene match: 12. This CDR3 region has 14 residues. Germline lookup yields CDR1 ENHRY and CDR2 SYGVKD. CDR3 loop: CATCPSGGLSEQFF. DNA of the CDR3: TGTGCCACTTGTCCTAGCGGGGGGCTCTCGGAGCAGTTCTTC.

This sequence joins TRBV21-1 and TRBJ2-7; no DNA check was done on the table's D call, TRBD2. TRBV21-1 is tagged as a pseudogene. The CDR3 totals 17 residues. The CDR3, as DNA: TGTGCCAGCAGCAAACCTCATCGGTCTAGCTGCCCCTACGAGCAGTACTTC. Protein: CASSKPHRSSCPYEQYF.

The chain joins TRBV9 to TRBJ2-1, with TRBD1 as a possible D gene (6 bases). The germline CDR1 and CDR2 sequences are SGDLS and YYNGEE. Trimming pared 1 base from V and 0 bases from J, leaving 8 bases between. This CDR3 has 15 amino acids. CDR3 nucleotide sequence: TGTGCCAGCAGCGTACGAGGGGGCTCCTACAATGAGCAGTTCTTC. Protein: CASSVRGGSYNEQFF.

The rearrangement links TRBV13 to TRBJ1-4; 7 positions match TRBD1. With 2 bases clipped from V and 8 bases from J, the junction kept 5 bases outside the gene matches. CDR3 length: 14 amino acids. Germline CDR1 reads PRHDT; CDR2 reads FYEKMQ (reference sequence). The DNA of the CDR3 is TGTGCCAGCAGCTTAAGACGAGGGGGCGAAAAACTGTTTTTT. Translated: CASSLRRGGEKLFF.

The CDR3 here is CASSSRQGGEQYF. CDR3 bases: TGTGCCAGCAGCTCACGACAGGGCGGCGAGCAGTACTTC. This sequence joins TRBV13 and TRBJ2-7; TRBD1 agrees at 7 bases. The CDR3 is 13 amino acids. Germline lookup yields CDR1 PRHDT and CDR2 FYEKMQ (reference sequence). Trimming removed 4 bases from V and 6 bases from J; junction bases left unmatched: 6.

The chain has TRBV6-5 and TRBJ1-3; 7 nucleotides line up with TRBD1. V shed 6 bases, J shed 4 bases, and the junction held 6 bases outside the gene matches. CDR1 and CDR2 from the germline V gene are MNHEY and SVGAGI. CDR3 length: 14 amino acids. Here the CDR3 DNA reads TGTGCCAGCAGCCGGACAGGAGAGGGAAACACCATATATTTT. Its protein is CASSRTGEGNTIYF.

The V call is TRBV7-2, the J call TRBJ1-3; D might be TRBD1 (5 bases). Germline V gene lookup returns CDR1 SGHTA and CDR2 FQGNSA. Trimming removed 3 bases at V and 3 bases at J, with 18 bases between. The CDR3 spans 17 residues. CDR3 nucleotide sequence: TGTGCCAGCAGCTTCTCTCACTCCCAGGGTTTTGGAAACACCATATATTTT. It is translated as CASSFSHSQGFGNTIYF.

The chain combines TRBV7-2 with TRBJ1-2; TRBD1 might be the D (5 bases). Trimming removed 5 bases at V and 7 bases at J, with 17 bases between. The CDR3 contains 14 residues. The germline CDR1 and CDR2 sequences are SGHTA and FQGNSA. The CDR3 DNA sequence: TGTGCCAGCAGCCGGGGGGGATCTATCTCTGGCTACACCTTC. It specifies CASSRGGSISGYTF.

The chain recombines TRBV4-1 with TRBJ1-3; D uncertain. CDR1 and CDR2 from the germline V gene are MGHRA and YSYEKL. The CDR3 loop spans 13 amino acids. V dropped 1 base and J dropped 5 bases, with 6 bases sitting between them. This chain's CDR3 is CASSQGGRNTIYF. CDR3 nucleotide sequence: TGCGCCAGCAGCCAAGGAGGGAGAAACACCATATATTTT.